This T cell receptor beta chain comes out of a study of a mutant IDH1 vaccine in newly diagnosed glioma. Germline CDR1 MNHNS, CDR2 SASEGT. The CDR3 length is 12 residues. V shed 5 bases and J shed 8 bases, with 10 bases lying between them. The method was immunoSEQ multiplex PCR; TCRdb's version includes in-frame clones alone and lacks a portion of them. The table includes 35,000 to 45,000 clones, about four fifths detected once. Remarks on this clone: Its specificity is unknown.

Described time point: week 23, last vaccination. Doses comprised 300 ug of mutant IDH1 20-mer peptide each, plus topical imiquimod. Each astrocytoma in the donors was new, WHO grade 3 or 4, IDH1-mutant and ATRX-lost. The TCR was taken from a woman in her thirties or forties with glioma. Some clones in this sample may be carry-over from other donors' samples. The material sequenced was PBMCs, taken from a glioma patient whose treatment included an IDH1 peptide vaccine. The chain has TRBV6-1 and TRBJ2-1, with D possibly being TRBD1 or TRBD2 (5 bases each). CDR3 residues: CASSLVGDEQFF. The CDR3 DNA follows: TGTGCCAGCAGTCTAGTGGGGGATGAGCAGTTCTTC.